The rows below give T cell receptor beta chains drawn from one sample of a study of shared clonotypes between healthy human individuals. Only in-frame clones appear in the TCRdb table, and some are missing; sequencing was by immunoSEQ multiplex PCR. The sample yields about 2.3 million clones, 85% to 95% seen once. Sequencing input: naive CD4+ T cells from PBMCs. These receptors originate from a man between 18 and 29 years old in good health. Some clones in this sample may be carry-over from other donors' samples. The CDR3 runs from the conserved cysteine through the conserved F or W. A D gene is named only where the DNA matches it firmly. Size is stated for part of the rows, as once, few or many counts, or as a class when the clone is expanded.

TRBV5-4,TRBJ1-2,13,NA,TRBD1,CASSRDRDYGYTF,TGTGCCAGCAGCCGCGACAGGGACTATGGCTACACCTTC
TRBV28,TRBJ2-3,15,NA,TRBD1,CASSLRQGSTDTQYF,TGTGCCAGCAGTTTAAGACAGGGAAGCACAGATACGCAGTATTTT
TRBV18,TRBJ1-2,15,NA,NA,CASSPIPTADYGYTF,TGTGCCAGCTCACCGATACCGACAGCCGACTATGGCTACACCTTC
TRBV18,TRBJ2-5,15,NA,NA,CASSPYAQAQETQYF,TGTGCCAGCTCACCTTACGCACAGGCTCAAGAGACCCAGTACTTC
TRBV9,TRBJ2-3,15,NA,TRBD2,CASSVSSGFTDTQYF,TGTGCCAGCAGCGTATCTAGCGGGTTCACAGATACGCAGTATTTT
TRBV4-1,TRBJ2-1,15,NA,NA,CASSQEGYDTGEQFF,TGCGCCAGCAGCCAAGAAGGATATGACACTGGGGAGCAGTTCTTC
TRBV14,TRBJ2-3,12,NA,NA,CASSRAGMTQYF,TGTGCCAGCAGCCGGGCCGGTATGACGCAGTATTTT
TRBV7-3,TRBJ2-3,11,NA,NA,CASSLGGKQYF,TGTGCCAGCAGCCTAGGAGGGAAGCAGTATTTT
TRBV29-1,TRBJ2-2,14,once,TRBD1,CSVGGRGPSRELFF,TGCAGCGTGGGCGGCAGGGGGCCCTCAAGGGAGCTGTTTTTT
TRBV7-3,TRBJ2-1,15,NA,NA,CASSPQRAEYNEQFF,TGTGCCAGCAGCCCCCAGCGGGCAGAATACAATGAGCAGTTCTTC
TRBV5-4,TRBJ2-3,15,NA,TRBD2,CATRDSGGPGDTQYF,TGTGCCACCCGGGATAGCGGGGGTCCTGGAGATACGCAGTATTTT
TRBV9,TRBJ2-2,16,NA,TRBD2,CASSVRAGGNTGELFF,TGTGCCAGCAGCGTCAGGGCGGGAGGGAATACCGGGGAGCTGTTTTTT
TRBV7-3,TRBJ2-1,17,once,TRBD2,CASSSRGTSGLYNEQFF,TGTGCCAGCAGCTCGCGTGGGACTAGCGGGTTATACAATGAGCAGTTCTTC
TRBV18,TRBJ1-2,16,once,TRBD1,CASSPPVGQGARGYTF,TGTGCCAGCTCACCACCGGTAGGACAGGGGGCACGGGGCTACACCTTC
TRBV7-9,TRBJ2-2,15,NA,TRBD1,CARTGKSQATGELFF,TGTGCCAGGACAGGGAAATCACAAGCCACCGGGGAGCTGTTTTTT
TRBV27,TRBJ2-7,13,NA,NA,CASQDATRDEQYF,TGTGCCAGCCAGGACGCTACGAGGGACGAGCAGTACTTC
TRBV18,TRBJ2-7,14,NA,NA,CASSLRGGAYEQYF,TGTGCCAGCTCTCTCAGGGGAGGGGCCTACGAGCAGTACTTC
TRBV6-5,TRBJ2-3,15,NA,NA,CASSYGGTSTDTQYF,TGTGCCAGCAGTTACGGCGGGACTAGCACAGATACGCAGTATTTT
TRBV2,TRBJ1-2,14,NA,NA,CASSRVMSNYGYTF,TGTGCCAGCAGCCGGGTCATGAGTAACTATGGCTACACCTTC
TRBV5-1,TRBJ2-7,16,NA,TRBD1,CASSGIPGQGALEQYF,TGCGCCAGCAGCGGTATACCGGGACAGGGGGCTTTGGAGCAGTACTTC
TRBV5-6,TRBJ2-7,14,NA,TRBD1,CASSLVTGGYEQYF,TGTGCCAGCAGCTTGGTGACAGGGGGCTACGAGCAGTACTTC
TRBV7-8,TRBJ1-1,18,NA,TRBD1,CASSSPTRTGAMNTEAFF,TGTGCCAGCAGCTCCCCCACGCGGACAGGGGCCATGAACACTGAAGCTTTCTTT